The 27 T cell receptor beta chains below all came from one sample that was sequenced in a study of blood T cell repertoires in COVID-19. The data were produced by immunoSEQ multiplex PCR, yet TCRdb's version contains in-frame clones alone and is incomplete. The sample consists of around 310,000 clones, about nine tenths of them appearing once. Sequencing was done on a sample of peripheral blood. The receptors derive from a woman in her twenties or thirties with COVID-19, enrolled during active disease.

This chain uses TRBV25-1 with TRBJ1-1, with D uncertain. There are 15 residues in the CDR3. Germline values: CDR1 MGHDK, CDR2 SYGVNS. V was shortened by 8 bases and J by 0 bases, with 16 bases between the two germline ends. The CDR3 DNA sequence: TGTGCCAGCCTCCCCGACCCGGGAATGAACACTGAAGCTTTCTTT. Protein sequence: CASLPDPGMNTEAFF.

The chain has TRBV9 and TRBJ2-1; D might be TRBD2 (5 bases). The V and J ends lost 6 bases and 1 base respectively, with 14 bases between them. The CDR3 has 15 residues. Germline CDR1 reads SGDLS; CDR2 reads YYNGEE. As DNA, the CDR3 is TGTGCCAGCAACCCTCGGGAAGGTTCCTACAATGAGCAGTTCTTC. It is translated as CASNPREGSYNEQFF.

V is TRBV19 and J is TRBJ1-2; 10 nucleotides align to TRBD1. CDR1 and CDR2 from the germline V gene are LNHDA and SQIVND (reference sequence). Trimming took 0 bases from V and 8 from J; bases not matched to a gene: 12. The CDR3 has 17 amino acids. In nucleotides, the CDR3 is TGTGCCAGTAGTATAGATCTCGTTGACAGGGGGCTTGGCGGCTACACCTTC. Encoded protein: CASSIDLVDRGLGGYTF.

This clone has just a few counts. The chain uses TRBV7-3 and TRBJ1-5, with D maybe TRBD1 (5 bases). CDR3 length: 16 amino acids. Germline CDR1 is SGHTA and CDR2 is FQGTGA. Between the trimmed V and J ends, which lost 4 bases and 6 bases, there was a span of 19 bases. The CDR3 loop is CASSSPNRGRSQPQHF. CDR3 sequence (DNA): TGTGCCAGCAGCTCCCCCAACCGGGGGAGAAGTCAGCCCCAGCATTTT.

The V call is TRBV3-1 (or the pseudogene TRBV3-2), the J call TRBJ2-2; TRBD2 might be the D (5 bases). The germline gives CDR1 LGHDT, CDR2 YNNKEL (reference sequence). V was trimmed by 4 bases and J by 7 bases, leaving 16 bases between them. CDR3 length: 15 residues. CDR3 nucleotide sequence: TGTGCCAGCAGCCCTCAGGAGGCCCCAAGCGGGGAGCTGTTTTTT. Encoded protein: CASSPQEAPSGELFF.

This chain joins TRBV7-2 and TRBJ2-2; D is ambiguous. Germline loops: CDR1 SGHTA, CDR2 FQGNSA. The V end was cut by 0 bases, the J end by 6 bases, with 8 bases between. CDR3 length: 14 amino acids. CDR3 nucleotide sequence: TGTGCCAGCAGCTTAGCCAGTTCTGCCGGGGAGCTGTTTTTT. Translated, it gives CASSLASSAGELFF.

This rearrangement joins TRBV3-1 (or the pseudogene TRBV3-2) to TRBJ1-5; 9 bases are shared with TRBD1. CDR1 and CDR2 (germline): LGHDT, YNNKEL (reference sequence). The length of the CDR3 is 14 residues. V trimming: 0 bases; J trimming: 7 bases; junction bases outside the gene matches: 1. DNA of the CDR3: TGTGCCAGCAGCCAAGAACAGGGGGCCCAGCCCCAGCATTTT. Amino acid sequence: CASSQEQGAQPQHF.

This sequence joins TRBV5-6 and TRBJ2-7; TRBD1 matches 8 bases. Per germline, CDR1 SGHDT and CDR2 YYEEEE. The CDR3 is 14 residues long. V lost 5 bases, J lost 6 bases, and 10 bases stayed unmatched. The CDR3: CASSLIRGRFEQYF. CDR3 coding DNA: TGTGCCAGCAGTTTGATCAGGGGGCGCTTCGAGCAGTACTTC.

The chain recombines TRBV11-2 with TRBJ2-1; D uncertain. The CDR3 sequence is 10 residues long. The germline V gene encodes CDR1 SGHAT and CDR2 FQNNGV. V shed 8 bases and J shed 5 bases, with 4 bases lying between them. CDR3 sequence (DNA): TGTGCCAGCGGCAACAATGAGCAGTTCTTC. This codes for CASGNNEQFF.

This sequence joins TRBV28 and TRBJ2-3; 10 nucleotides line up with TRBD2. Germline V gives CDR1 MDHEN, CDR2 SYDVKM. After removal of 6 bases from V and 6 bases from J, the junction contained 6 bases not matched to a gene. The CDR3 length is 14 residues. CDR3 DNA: TGTGCCAGCAGGCCTAGCGGGAGAACGGATACGCAGTATTTT. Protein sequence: CASRPSGRTDTQYF.

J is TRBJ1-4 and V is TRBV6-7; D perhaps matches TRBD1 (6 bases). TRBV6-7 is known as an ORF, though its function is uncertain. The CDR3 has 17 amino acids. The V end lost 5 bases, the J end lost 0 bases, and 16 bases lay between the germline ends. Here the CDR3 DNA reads TGTGCCAGCAGTCAACGACAGGCTCCGGCAACTAATGAAAAACTGTTTTTT. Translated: CASSQRQAPATNEKLFF.

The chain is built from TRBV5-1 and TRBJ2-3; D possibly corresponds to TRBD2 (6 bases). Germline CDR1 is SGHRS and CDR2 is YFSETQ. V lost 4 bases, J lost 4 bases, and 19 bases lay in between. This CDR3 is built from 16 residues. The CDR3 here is CASSPWGNSGADTQYF. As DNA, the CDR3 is TGCGCCAGCAGCCCTTGGGGTAATAGCGGCGCAGATACGCAGTATTTT.

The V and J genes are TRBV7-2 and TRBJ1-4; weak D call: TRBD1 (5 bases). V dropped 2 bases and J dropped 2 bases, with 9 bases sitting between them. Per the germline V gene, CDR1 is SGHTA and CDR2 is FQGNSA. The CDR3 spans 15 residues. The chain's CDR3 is CASSLLKGTNEKLFF. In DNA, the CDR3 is TGTGCCAGCAGCTTATTAAAGGGGACTAATGAAAAACTGTTTTTT.

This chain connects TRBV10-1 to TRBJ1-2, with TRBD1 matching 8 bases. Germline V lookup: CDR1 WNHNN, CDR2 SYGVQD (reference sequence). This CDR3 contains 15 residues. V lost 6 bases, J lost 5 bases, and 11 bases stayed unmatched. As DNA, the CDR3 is TGCGCCAGCAGAGGCCGGACAGGGCTGGAGTATGGCTACACCTTC. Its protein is CASRGRTGLEYGYTF.

CDR3 amino acids: CASSIPPSGEYNEQFF. As DNA, the CDR3 is TGTGCCAGTAGTATCCCCCCTAGCGGGGAGTACAATGAGCAGTTCTTC. This chain joins TRBV19 and TRBJ2-1; 9 nucleotides line up with TRBD2. With 3 bases clipped from V and 4 bases from J, the junction kept 7 bases outside the gene matches. The length of the CDR3 is 16 residues. CDR1 is LNHDA, CDR2 SQIVND, per germline (reference sequence). The complete variable domain, with remaining parts taken from reference TRBV19 and TRBJ2-1, reads DGGITQSPKYLFRKEGQNVTLSCEQNLNHDAMYWYRQDPGQGLRLIYYSQIVNDFQKGDIAEGYSVSREKKESFPLTVTSAQKNPTAFYLCASSIPPSGEYNEQFFGPGTRLTVL.

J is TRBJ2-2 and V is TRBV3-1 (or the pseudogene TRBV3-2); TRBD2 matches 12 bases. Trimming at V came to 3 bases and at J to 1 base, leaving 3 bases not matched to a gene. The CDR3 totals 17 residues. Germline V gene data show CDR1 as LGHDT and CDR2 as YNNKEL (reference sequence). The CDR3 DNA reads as TGTGCCAGCAGCCAGCGACTAGCGGGAGTGAACACCGGGGAGCTGTTTTTT. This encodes CASSQRLAGVNTGELFF.

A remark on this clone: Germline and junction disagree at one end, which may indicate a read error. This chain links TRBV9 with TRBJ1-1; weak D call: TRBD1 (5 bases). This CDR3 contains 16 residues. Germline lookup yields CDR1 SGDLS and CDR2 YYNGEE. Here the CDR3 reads CASSLSPRVGNAEAFF. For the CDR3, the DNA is TGTGCCAGCAGTCTTAGCCCCAGGGTAGGGAACGCTGAAGCTTTCTTT.

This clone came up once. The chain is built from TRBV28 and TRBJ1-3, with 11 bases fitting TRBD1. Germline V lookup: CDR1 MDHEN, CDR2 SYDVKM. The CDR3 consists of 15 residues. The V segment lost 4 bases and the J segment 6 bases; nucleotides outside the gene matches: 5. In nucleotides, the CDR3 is TGTGCCAGCAGTTCCTGGACAGGGGGCGAAAACACCATATATTTT. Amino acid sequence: CASSSWTGGENTIYF.

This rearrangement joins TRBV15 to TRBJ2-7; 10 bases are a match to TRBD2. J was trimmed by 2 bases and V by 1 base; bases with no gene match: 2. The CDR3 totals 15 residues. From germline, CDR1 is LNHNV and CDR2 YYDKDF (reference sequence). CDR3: CATSRATSGTYEQYF. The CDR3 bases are TGTGCCACCAGCAGAGCAACTAGCGGGACCTACGAGCAGTACTTC. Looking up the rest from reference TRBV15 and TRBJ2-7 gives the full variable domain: DAMVIQNPRYQVTQFGKPVTLSCSQTLNHNVMYWYQQKSSQAPKLLFHYYDKDFNNEADTPDNFQSRRPNTSFCFLDIRSPGLGDTAMYLCATSRATSGTYEQYFGPGTRLTVT.

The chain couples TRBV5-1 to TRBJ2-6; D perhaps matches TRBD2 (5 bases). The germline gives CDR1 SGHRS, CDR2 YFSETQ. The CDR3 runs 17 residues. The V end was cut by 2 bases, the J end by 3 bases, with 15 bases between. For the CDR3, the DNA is TGCGCCAGCAGCTTAGGAGCAGGCGAGGGTGGGGCCAACGTCCTGACTTTC. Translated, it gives CASSLGAGEGGANVLTF.

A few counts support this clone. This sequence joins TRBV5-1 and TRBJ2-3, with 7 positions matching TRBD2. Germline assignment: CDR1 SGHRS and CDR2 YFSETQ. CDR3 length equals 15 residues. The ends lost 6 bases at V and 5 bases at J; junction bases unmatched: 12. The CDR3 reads CASTPSWEGRDTQYF. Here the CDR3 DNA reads TGCGCCAGCACCCCCTCGTGGGAGGGCCGAGATACGCAGTATTTT. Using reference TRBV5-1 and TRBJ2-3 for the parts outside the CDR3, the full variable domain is KAGVTQTPRYLIKTRGQQVTLSCSPISGHRSVSWYQQTPGQGLQFLFEYFSETQRNKGNFPGRFSGRQFSNSRSEMNVSTLELGDSALYLCASTPSWEGRDTQYFGPGTRLTVL.

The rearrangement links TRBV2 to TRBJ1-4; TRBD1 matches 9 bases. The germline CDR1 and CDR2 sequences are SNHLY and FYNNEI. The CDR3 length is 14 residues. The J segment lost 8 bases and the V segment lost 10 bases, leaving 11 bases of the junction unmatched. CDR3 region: CATSVGTGTEKLFF. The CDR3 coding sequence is TGTGCCACCAGCGTGGGGACAGGGACGGAAAAACTGTTTTTT.

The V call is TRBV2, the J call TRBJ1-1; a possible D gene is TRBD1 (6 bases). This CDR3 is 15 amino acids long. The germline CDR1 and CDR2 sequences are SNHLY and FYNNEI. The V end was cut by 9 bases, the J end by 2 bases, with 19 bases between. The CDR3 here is CARGGALKQNTEAFF. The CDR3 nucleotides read TGTGCCAGGGGGGGGGCCCTCAAGCAAAACACTGAAGCTTTCTTT.

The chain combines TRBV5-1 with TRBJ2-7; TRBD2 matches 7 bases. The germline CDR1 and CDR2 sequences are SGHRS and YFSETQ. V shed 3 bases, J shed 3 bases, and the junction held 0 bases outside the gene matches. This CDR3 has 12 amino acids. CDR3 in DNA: TGCGCCAGCAGCTCGGGGGGCTACGAGCAGTACTTC. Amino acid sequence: CASSSGGYEQYF.

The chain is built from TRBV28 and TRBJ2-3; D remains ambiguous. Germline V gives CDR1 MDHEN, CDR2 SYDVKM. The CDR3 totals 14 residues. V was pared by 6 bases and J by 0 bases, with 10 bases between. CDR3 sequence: CASSYERSTDTQYF. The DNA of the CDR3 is TGTGCCAGCAGCTATGAACGGAGCACAGATACGCAGTATTTT.

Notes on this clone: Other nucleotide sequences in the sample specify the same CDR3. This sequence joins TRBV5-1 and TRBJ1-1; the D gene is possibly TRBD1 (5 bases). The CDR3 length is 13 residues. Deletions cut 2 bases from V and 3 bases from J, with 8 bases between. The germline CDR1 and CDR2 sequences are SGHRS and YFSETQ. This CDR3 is CASSLQGDTEAFF. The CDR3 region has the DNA TGCGCCAGCAGCTTACAAGGGGACACTGAAGCTTTCTTT.

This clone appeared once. The CDR3 region has the DNA TGTGCCAGCAGGGGACAGGGGGCCGGAGATACGCAGTATTTT. Translated: CASRGQGAGDTQYF. V usage is TRBV25-1 and J usage is TRBJ2-3; 12 nucleotides match TRBD1. J lost 5 bases, V lost 6 bases, and 3 bases had no gene match. From germline, CDR1 is MGHDK and CDR2 SYGVNS. The CDR3 runs to 14 residues.